In this sample, the clone carrying this T cell receptor beta chain turned up once. Its specificity is unknown. Method: immunoSEQ multiplex PCR; TCRdb's copy keeps in-frame clones and lacks some. The sample has approximately 89,000 clones, about four fifths seen once. These data originate in a study of radiotherapy plus CTLA-4 blockade in lung cancer. Overall study findings and caveats: Reports state that early shifts in blood T cell clones, with interferon-beta, best predicted response.

This CDR3 has 12 amino acids. The germline V gene has CDR1 SGHRS and CDR2 YFSETQ. The V and J ends lost 4 bases and 3 bases respectively, with 8 bases between them. The sample was peripheral blood, taken from a patient treated with radiotherapy plus ipilimumab. The TCR was taken from a human donor with non-small cell lung cancer who had a partial response to radiotherapy plus ipilimumab. Some clones in this sample may be carry-over from other donors' samples. This sequence joins TRBV5-1 and TRBJ2-7; unclear D gene. For the CDR3, the DNA is TGCGCCAGCAGCCGCAGTAACTACGAGCAGTACTTC. This encodes CASSRSNYEQYF.